The subject of this entry is one T cell receptor (beta chain). Its antigen remains undetermined. No qualities accompany the bases; no much larger clone lies one base away. These data are taken from a study of T cell responses to AZD1222 COVID-19 vaccine (dated by TCRdb to the early 2020s). Background on the whole study: A total of around 240 trial participants underwent TCR sequencing, of whom more than 200 had received two doses of AZD1222 and around 25 had received two doses of the MenACWY control vaccine. Enrollment into the trials was organized by age into subgroups of 18-55, 56-69 and 70-plus years, and those subgroups contained about 150, 27 and 61 TCR-sequenced participants, respectively. What the work shows at the level of the full study, not this receptor alone: Because no samples from the day 14 peak response were available, repertoires could be characterized only after the peak T cell response. Conclusions about previously exposed vaccinees were limited because only six AZD1222 recipients were SARS-CoV-2 seropositive at baseline. Vaccine-associated CD4 TCRs spanned the whole spike protein, with dominant responses in regions 160-218 and 743-854. Most participants were white British and females outnumbered males, and the authors suggested that clonal diversity may have been underestimated. Reportedly, almost half of the unique spike-specific TCRs recognized epitopes lying outside the regions that are mutated in the B.1.351 and B.1.1.7 variants. Spike-specific TCR breadth and depth rose significantly after two AZD1222 doses compared with day 0 and with MenACWY recipients. In the small 56-69-year group, the increase in depth fell short of significance, most likely because of low power.

CDR1 and CDR2 are drawn from the germline V gene: SGHTA, FQGNSA. Including the terminal cysteine and phenylalanine, the CDR3 comprises 14 residues. The DNA shown is the 42-base CDR3, in frame from base 1. After removal of 7 bases from V and 1 base from J, the junction retains 5 bases not matched to a gene. The time point label, as the study defines it: baseline before first vaccination. In light of the paper, this sample's treatment or condition label describes: meningococcal conjugate vaccine given as trial control. Vaccinee samples were obtained from the UK trials COV001 and COV002, which included a single-blind randomized controlled phase 2/3 trial of AZD1222 (ChAdOx1 nCoV-19) in healthy adults. For TCRbeta chain sequencing, PBMC samples from trial participants were taken at day 0 and at day 28 after the second dose. The CDR3 regions of human TCRbeta chains were analyzed by immunosequencing. The original pipeline was this. Repertoire TCRs were matched against a reference library of SARS-CoV-2-specific TCRs generated with the MIRA antigen-specificity platform. Breadth was defined as the fraction of unique TCRs that were SARS-CoV-2-associated, and depth was defined as the fraction of total T cells that were SARS-CoV-2-associated. Using the MIRA data, every spike-specific TCR was mapped to the spike region that the TCR reacted to and assigned to either a CD4 or a CD8 class. Log10-transformed breadth and depth values were compared by one-way ANOVA with Sidak's multiple comparisons tests. In its TCRdb copy, this immuneACCESS table keeps in-frame sequences only and misses some clones. Where compared with another copy, unresolved V genes explain less than half of these, and the others have no known cause. V and J calls and clone size are as listed in that table; D and trimming were resolved from the DNA. This sample gives 120,000 to 150,000 clones in total; about 91% of them show up just once. Of the sample, about 3.2% is held by the ten largest clones.

Source: peripheral blood, taken on day 0 of MenACWY control vaccination. The rearranged chain carries TRBV7-2 and TRBJ2-3; TRBD1 lines up with 7 middle nucleotides. This sequence originates from an adult in good health. The DNA sequence is TGTGCCAGCAATACCGGGACAGGCACAGATACGCAGTATTTT. Its translation is CASNTGTGTDTQYF.